The 2 T cell receptor beta chains below all came from one sample that was sequenced in a study of prognosis after radiotherapy for stage I lung cancer. Two rounds of multiplex PCR amplified TCR beta CDR3 from genomic DNA. Primers (each specific to one TRBV or TRBJ gene) were used in first-round PCR. MiXCR was run by TCRdb on the multiplex PCR reads, yielding one entry per CDR3 protein. This sample has 51,000 or so distinct CDR3 sequences, with less than 35% found just once. The source material was PBMCs, sampled before or after stereotactic body radiation therapy (not recorded which). The receptor set was obtained from a donor of 50 years or more with non-small cell lung cancer.

For this clonotype: The junction shows a germline mismatch at one end, possibly a read error. This chain joins TRBV27 and TRBJ1-5, with D unclear. Germline CDR1 reads MNHEY; CDR2 reads SMNVEV (reference sequence). The CDR3 is 13 residues long. The DNA for the CDR3 is TGTGCCAGCAGGCGGAGGCCCAATCATCCCCAGCATTTT. It is translated as CASRRRPNHPQHF.

This clonotype was counted at least ten times. The V call is TRBV7-2, the J call TRBJ2-7; D is perhaps TRBD2 (6 bases). This CDR3 spans 15 amino acids. With 5 bases removed from V and 2 bases from J, the gap between germline ends came to 16 bases. The germline V gene encodes CDR1 SGHTA and CDR2 FQGNSA. The CDR3 sequence is CASSISRDSPYEQYF. In DNA form, the CDR3 reads TGTGCCAGCAGCATCTCACGGGACTCTCCCTACGAGCAGTACTTC.